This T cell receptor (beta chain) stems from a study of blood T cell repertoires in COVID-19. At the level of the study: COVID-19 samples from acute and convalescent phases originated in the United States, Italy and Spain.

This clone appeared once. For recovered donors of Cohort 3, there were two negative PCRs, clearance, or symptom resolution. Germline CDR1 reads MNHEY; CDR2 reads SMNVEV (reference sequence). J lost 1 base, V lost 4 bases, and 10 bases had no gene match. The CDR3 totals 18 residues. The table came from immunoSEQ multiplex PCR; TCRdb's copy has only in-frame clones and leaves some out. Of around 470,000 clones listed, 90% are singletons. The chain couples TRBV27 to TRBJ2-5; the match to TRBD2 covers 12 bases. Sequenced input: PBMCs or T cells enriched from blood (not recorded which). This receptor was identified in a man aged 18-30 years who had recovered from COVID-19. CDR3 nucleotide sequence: TGTGCCAGCAGTTCCAATTGGGGGACTAGCGGGCTCCAAGAGACCCAGTACTTC. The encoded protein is CASSSNWGTSGLQETQYF.